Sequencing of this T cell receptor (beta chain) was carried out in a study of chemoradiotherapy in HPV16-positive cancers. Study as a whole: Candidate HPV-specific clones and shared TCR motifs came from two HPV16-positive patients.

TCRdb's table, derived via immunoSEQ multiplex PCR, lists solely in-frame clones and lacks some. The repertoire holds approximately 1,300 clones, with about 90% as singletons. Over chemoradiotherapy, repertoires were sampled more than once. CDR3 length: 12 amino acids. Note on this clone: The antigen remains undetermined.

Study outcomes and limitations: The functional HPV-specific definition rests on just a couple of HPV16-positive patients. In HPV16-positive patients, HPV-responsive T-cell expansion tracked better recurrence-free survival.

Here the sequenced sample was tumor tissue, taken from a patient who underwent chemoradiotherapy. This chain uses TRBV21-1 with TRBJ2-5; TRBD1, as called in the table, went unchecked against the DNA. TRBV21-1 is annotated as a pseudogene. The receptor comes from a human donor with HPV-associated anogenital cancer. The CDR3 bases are TGTGCCAGCAGGAACAGGGGTGAGACCCAGTACTTC. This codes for CASRNRGETQYF.